This TCR beta chain was sequenced for a study of tumor and adjacent non-tumor tissue in lung cancer. The library came from three nested PCR rounds adapted from ARM-PCR protocols. TCRdb re-derived calls from the multiplex PCR reads in MiXCR, one entry per CDR3 protein. The sample carries around 100,000 distinct CDR3 sequences, more than 55% recorded once. This CDR3 spans 15 amino acids. Germline CDR1 DFQATT, CDR2 SNEGSKA (reference sequence). This sample's RNA came from whole unsorted tissue. Distant lung tissue was collected more than 3 cm away from the tumor edge. Newly diagnosed lung cancer patients had thoracic surgery in China, August–late 2014, without prior chemotherapy. Regarding this clonotype: The antigen is undetermined. Possible read error: a much larger clone is one base away.

General study results and limits: TCR diversity was significantly greater in tumor than normal lung tissue.

The sequencing sample was made of distant non-tumor lung tissue. The sequence was collected from a man aged 25 to 45 with non-small cell lung cancer. V gene TRBV20-1 combines with J gene TRBJ1-2; 9 nucleotides agree with TRBD1. The DNA of the CDR3 is TGCAGTGCTAGACCGACCCGAGGACAGGGGACGGGCTACATCTTC. Encoded protein: CSARPTRGQGTGYIF.